This TCR beta chain was identified in a study of neurological immune-mediated disorders. The germline gives CDR1 SGHVS, CDR2 FNYEAQ. This CDR3 has 17 amino acids. V lost 4 bases and J 1 base, leaving 16 bases between the germline ends. Libraries from sorted cells each used about 990,000 CD4+ or CD8+ T cells. This clonotype was picked up many times. Its antigen remains unknown. Whole-study findings and limits: Expansion of TCR clones was greatest in HTLV-1-associated myelopathy and smallest in multiple sclerosis, where it fell below that of healthy controls.

Synthesis of cDNA was accomplished via 5'RACE employing 10-nucleotide random UMIs. In TCRdb, the 5' RACE reads were re-called with MiXCR into one record per CDR3 protein. The sample consists of around 5,000 distinct CDR3 sequences, less than 25% of them appearing once. Sequenced input: CD8+ T cells from blood. This sequence joins TRBV7-6 and TRBJ1-4, with unresolved D. The clonotype originates from a woman between 55 and 75 years old with HTLV-1-associated myelopathy (HAM/TSP). CDR3 nucleotide sequence: TGTGCCAGCAGCTCTCAGGTCCCATGGGGAACTAATGAAAAACTGTTTTTT. It encodes CASSSQVPWGTNEKLFF.